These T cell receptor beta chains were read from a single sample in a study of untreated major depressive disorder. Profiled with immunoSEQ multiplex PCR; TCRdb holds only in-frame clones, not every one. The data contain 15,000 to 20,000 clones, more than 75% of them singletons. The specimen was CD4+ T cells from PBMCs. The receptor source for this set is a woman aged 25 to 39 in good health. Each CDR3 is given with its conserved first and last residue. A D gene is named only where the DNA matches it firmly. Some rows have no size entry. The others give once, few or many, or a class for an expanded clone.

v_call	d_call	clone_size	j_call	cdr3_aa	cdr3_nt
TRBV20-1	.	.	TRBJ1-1	CSARGGTEAFF	TGCAGTGCTAGAGGTGGGACTGAAGCTTTCTTT
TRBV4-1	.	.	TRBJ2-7	CASRPSLWGVTPDEQYF	TGCGCCAGCAGACCCTCCCTGTGGGGTGTCACCCCGGACGAGCAGTACTTC
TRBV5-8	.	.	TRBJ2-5	CASSLPGDQETQYF	TGTGCCAGCAGCTTGCCCGGAGACCAAGAGACCCAGTACTTC
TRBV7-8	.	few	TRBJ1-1	CASSVTLANTEAFF	TGTGCCAGCAGCGTCACATTGGCGAACACTGAAGCTTTCTTT
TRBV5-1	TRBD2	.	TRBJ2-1	CASSKTSGSWKNEQFF	TGCGCCAGCAGCAAGACTAGCGGGAGTTGGAAGAATGAGCAGTTCTTC
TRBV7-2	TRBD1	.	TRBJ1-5	CASSLGTGRNQPQHF	TGTGCCAGCAGCTTAGGGACAGGGCGTAATCAGCCCCAGCATTTT
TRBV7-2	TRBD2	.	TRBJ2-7	CASSWGLATTYEQYF	TGTGCCAGCAGCTGGGGACTAGCGACTACCTACGAGCAGTACTTC
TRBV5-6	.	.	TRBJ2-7	CASSLMGHTYEQYF	TGTGCCAGCAGCTTGATGGGACATACCTACGAGCAGTACTTC
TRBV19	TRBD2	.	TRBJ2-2	CASRTSGDTGELFF	TGTGCCAGTAGGACTAGCGGTGACACCGGGGAGCTGTTTTTT
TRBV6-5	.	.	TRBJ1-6	CASSSGQFSHSPLHF	TGTGCCAGCAGCAGCGGACAGTTTTCCCATTCACCCCTCCACTTT
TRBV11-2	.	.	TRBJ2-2	CASSPTRTEAGELFF	TGTGCCAGCAGCCCTACTCGGACGGAGGCCGGGGAGCTGTTTTTT
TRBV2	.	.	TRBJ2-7	CASSDGPYEQYF	TGTGCCAGCAGTGACGGCCCCTACGAGCAGTACTTC
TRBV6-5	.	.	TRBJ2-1	CASSPREGFYNEQFF	TGTGCCAGCAGCCCACGTGAGGGGTTTTACAATGAGCAGTTCTTC
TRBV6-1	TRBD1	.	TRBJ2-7	CASSTTGTGSHEQYF	TGTGCCAGCAGTACTACCGGGACAGGGTCCCACGAGCAGTACTTC
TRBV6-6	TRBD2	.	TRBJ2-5	CASSYSGGGPGETQYF	TGTGCCAGCAGTTACTCCGGGGGAGGGCCTGGGGAGACCCAGTACTTC
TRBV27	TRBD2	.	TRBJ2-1	CASSPVVQAGVTYNEQFF	TGTGCCAGCAGTCCCGTCGTTCAGGCGGGAGTAACCTACAATGAGCAGTTCTTC
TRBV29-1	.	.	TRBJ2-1	CSVVPKMYNEQFF	TGCAGCGTTGTCCCGAAAATGTACAATGAGCAGTTCTTC
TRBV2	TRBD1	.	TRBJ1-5	CASSSGQGASQPQHF	TGTGCCAGCAGTTCCGGACAGGGGGCAAGTCAGCCCCAGCATTTT